The clone carrying this TCR beta chain has at least ten counts. Its antigen is undetermined. Sequencing was performed with immunoSEQ multiplex PCR; in TCRdb, only in-frame clones are kept and a portion is missing. The sample includes 90,000 to 120,000 clones, approximately 96% of them seen just once. These data are taken from a study of cytomegalovirus exposure and HLA in healthy donors. Looking at the study overall: It was reported in a later analysis that the same platform had been used for the roughly 110 validation repertoires as for the roughly 710 first-cohort repertoires.

Findings of the study overall: With high specificity and sensitivity, the classifier reportedly diagnosed cytomegalovirus status. TCR beta chains numbering about 160 were designated cytomegalovirus-associated. The finding came from a later analysis; first-cohort TCR clusters tended to co-occur in the 90 to 150 validation repertoires.

The CDR3 is made up of 14 amino acids. V was clipped by 4 bases and J by 7 bases; unmatched bases: 6. CDR1 and CDR2 (germline): SNHLY, FYNNEI. Sequencing was done on a sample of PBMCs. The V gene is TRBV2, the J gene TRBJ1-5; TRBD1 matches 8 bases. This receptor was identified in a woman aged 18-35 years in good health and CMV-seronegative. The CDR3 DNA reads as TGTGCCAGCAGTGGTTCAGGGGGCGGGCAGCCCCAGCATTTT. Translation: CASSGSGGGQPQHF.